This T cell receptor beta chain was sequenced in a study of graft-versus-host responses after intestinal transplantation. The CDR3 has 11 amino acids. V was cut by 8 bases and J by 6 bases, with 10 bases left in between. The germline gives CDR1 MNHNY, CDR2 SVGAGI (reference sequence). Method: immunoSEQ multiplex PCR; TCRdb's copy keeps in-frame clones and lacks some. In the table there are around 14,000 clones, 35% to 40% of which are singletons. Responders labeled with CFSE (about 200,000) were plated with about 200,000 irradiated, violet-dye-labeled stimulators. Proliferating CFSE-low CD3+CD4+ and CD3+CD8+ responders were sorted after the reaction. This clone rates as medium-sized. Study results and limitations: Peak GvH clone levels in circulation were associated with early post-transplant HvG declines.

The sequencing here drew on alloreactive CD8+ T cells from a mixed lymphocyte reaction culture, taken before intestinal transplant. The subset here: CFSE-low proliferating T cells sorted from approximately 6-day pre-transplant mixed lymphocyte reaction (GvH or HvG direction). The TCR was taken from a human patient who received an intestinal transplant. V gene TRBV6-6 combines with J gene TRBJ1-1; D gene ambiguous. The CDR3 sequence: CASGDWPEAFF. CDR3 bases: TGTGCCAGCGGCGACTGGCCTGAAGCTTTCTTT.